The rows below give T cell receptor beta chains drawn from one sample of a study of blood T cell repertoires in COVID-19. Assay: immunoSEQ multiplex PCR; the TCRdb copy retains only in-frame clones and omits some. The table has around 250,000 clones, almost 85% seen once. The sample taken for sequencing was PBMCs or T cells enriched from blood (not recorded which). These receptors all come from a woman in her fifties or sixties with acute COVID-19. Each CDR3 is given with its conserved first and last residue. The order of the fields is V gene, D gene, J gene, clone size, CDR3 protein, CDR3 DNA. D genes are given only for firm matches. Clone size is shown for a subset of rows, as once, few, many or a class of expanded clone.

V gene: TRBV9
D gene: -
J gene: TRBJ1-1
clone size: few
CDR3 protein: CASSVLGANTEAFF
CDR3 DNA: TGTGCCAGCAGCGTACTGGGGGCGAACACTGAAGCTTTCTTT

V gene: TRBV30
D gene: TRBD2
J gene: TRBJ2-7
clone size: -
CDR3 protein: CAWSKVGGLAGIGYEQYF
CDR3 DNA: TGTGCCTGGAGTAAGGTCGGGGGTCTAGCGGGGATCGGATACGAGCAGTACTTC

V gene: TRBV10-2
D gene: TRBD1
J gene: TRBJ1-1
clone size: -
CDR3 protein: CASSGTGGAGEAFF
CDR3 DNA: TGCGCCAGCAGTGGGACAGGGGGCGCGGGTGAAGCTTTCTTT

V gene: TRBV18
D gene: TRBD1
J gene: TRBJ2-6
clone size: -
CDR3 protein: CASSPTGLGSSGANVLTF
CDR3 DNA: TGTGCCAGCTCACCGACAGGGTTGGGCAGCTCTGGGGCCAACGTCCTGACTTTC

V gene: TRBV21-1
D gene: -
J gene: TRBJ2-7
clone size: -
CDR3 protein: CASSTGLSYEQYF
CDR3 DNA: TGTGCCAGCAGCACAGGGTTATCCTACGAGCAGTACTTC

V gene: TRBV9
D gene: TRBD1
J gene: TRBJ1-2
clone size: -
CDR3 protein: CASSGAGTGSYGYTF
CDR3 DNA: TGTGCCAGCAGCGGAGCCGGGACAGGAAGCTATGGCTACACCTTC

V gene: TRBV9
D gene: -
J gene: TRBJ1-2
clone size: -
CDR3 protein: CASSVRDTGKPYGYTF
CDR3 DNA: TGTGCCAGCAGCGTCCGAGACACAGGGAAACCCTATGGCTACACCTTC

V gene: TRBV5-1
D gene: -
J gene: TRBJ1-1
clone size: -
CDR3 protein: CASSLYREGVNTEAFF
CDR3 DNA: TGCGCCAGCAGCCTTTACAGGGAAGGAGTGAACACTGAAGCTTTCTTT

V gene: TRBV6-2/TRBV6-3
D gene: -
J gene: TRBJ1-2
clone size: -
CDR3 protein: CASSRRVDYGYTF
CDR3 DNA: TGTGCCAGCAGCCGCAGGGTCGACTATGGCTACACCTTC

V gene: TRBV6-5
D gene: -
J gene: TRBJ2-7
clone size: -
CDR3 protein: CASSYRGSYEQYF
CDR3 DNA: TGTGCCAGCAGTTATAGAGGTTCCTACGAGCAGTACTTC

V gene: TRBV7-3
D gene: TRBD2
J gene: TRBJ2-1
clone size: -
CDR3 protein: CASSLGLAGGYNEQFF
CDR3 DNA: TGTGCCAGCAGCTTAGGACTAGCGGGGGGCTACAATGAGCAGTTCTTC

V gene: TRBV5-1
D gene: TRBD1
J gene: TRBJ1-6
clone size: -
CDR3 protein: CASSTGQGTNSPLHF
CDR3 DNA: TGCGCCAGCAGCACGGGACAGGGGACTAATTCACCCCTCCACTTT

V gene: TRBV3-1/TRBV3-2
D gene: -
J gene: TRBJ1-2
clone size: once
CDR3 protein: CASSQSGLVGYTF
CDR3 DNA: TGTGCCAGCAGCCAATCAGGGCTTGTTGGCTACACCTTC

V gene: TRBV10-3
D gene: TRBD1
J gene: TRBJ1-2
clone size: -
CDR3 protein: CAISEQGAIGYGYTF
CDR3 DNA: TGTGCCATCAGCGAGCAGGGGGCGATTGGCTATGGCTACACCTTC

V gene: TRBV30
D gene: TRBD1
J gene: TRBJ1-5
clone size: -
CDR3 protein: CAWSRAGGSWSNQPQHF
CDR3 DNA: TGTGCCTGGAGTAGGGCAGGGGGCAGTTGGAGCAATCAGCCCCAGCATTTT

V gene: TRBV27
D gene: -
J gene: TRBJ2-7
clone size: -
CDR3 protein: CASSPGSGHISYEQYF
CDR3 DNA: TGTGCCAGCAGTCCTGGATCGGGACACATCTCCTACGAGCAGTACTTC

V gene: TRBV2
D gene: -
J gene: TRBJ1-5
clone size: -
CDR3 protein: CASSTGSSNQPQHF
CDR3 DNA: TGTGCCAGCAGTACCGGGTCTAGCAATCAGCCCCAGCATTTT